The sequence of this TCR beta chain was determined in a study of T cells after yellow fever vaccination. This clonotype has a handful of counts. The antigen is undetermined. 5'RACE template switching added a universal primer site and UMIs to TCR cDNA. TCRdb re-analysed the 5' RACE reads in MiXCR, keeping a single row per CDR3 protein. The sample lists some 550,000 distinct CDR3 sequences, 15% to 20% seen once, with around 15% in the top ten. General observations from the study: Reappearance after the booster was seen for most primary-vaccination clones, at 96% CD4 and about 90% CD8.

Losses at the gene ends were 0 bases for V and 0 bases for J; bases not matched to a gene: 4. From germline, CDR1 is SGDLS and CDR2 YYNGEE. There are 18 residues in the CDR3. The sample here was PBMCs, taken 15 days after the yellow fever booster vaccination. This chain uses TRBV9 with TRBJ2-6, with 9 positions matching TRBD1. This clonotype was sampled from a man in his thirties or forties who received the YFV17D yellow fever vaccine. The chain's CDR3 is CASSVGGQGNSGANVLTF. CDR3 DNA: TGTGCCAGCAGCGTAGGAGGACAGGGGAACTCTGGGGCCAACGTCCTGACTTTC.